These T cell receptor beta chains were read from a single sample in a study of human T cells and chemical hapten exposure. TCRdb fed the RACE reads into MiXCR, producing one record per CDR3 protein. The table lists around 200,000 distinct CDR3 sequences, roughly 30% of them singletons, with about 2.8% in the top ten. Material: whole blood, obtained in connection with sensitization to the hapten diphenylcyclopropenone (DPC). These receptors were taken from a woman in her twenties or thirties with alopecia areata. Some clones in this sample may be carry-over from other donors' samples. CDR3s include the opening cysteine and the closing phenylalanine or tryptophan. A D gene is named only where the DNA matches it firmly. Only some rows state a clone size, as once, few, many or a class for expanded clones.

>.|TRBJ2-6|few|TRBV5-6
TGTGCCAGCAGCTGGGGGGTCTCTGGGGCCAACGTCCTGACTTTC
CASSWGVSGANVLTF
>.|TRBJ2-1|many|TRBV7-2
TGTGCCAGCAGGGAATCCTACGGCCCGAATGAGCAGTTCTTC
CASRESYGPNEQFF
>.|TRBJ1-2|.|TRBV30
TGTGCCTGGTTCAGGGCCTATGGCTACACCTTC
CAWFRAYGYTF
>.|TRBJ1-5|few|TRBV18
TGTGCCAGCTCACCCCCGGGGGGGGCAGGACAGCCCCAGCATTTT
CASSPPGGAGQPQHF
>TRBD2|TRBJ2-5|.|TRBV7-9
TGTGCCAGCAGCTTCAGCCAGCGGGACTACGATCAAGAGACCCAGTACTTC
CASSFSQRDYDQETQYF
>TRBD2|TRBJ2-7|.|TRBV20-1
TGCAGTGCTCCCCAAGGAGGGCTAGCGGGAGAGCAGTACTTC
CSAPQGGLAGEQYF
>TRBD1|TRBJ1-2|.|TRBV28
TGTGCCAGCACCATAACACCAGGGACAGGGGGTGGCTACACCTTC
CASTITPGTGGGYTF
>.|TRBJ1-6|few|TRBV28
TGTGCCAGTTGGACAGTCAATTCACCCCTCCACTTT
CASWTVNSPLHF
>.|TRBJ2-1|.|TRBV28
TGTGCCAGCAGTCCCGAGAGGGGGAGCTCCTACAATGAGCAGTTCTTC
CASSPERGSSYNEQFF
>TRBD1|TRBJ1-1|.|TRBV9
TGTGCCAGCAGCACCAGCCCACAGGGGATGGAAGCTTTCTTT
CASSTSPQGMEAFF
>TRBD1|TRBJ2-7|.|TRBV25-1
TGTGCCAGCAGCGACTTAAGGACAGGGGGTCTCGAGCAGTACTTC
CASSDLRTGGLEQYF
>.|TRBJ2-5|few|TRBV5-5
TGTGCCAGCAGCCGCGACCGTAGAGCCCAAGAGACCCAGTACTTC
CASSRDRRAQETQYF
>.|TRBJ1-2|.|TRBV29-1
TGCAGCGTTGAAATAGACGTCCTGGGGGGCTACACCTTC
CSVEIDVLGGYTF
>.|TRBJ2-7|.|TRBV27
TGTGCCAGCAGTTTAGGTCAGGGGAACCCCTACGAGCAGTACTTC
CASSLGQGNPYEQYF
>.|TRBJ2-1|.|TRBV7-9
TGTGCCAGCAGCTCGGGACGGGGGTACAATGAGCAGTTCTTC
CASSSGRGYNEQFF
>.|TRBJ1-3|few|TRBV6-5
TGTGCCAGCAGTTACGGATCATTCTCTGGAAACACCATATATTTT
CASSYGSFSGNTIYF
>.|TRBJ2-5|few|TRBV20-1
TGCAGTGCTAGAGATTCCGGGACCCAGTACTTC
CSARDSGTQYF
>.|TRBJ1-3|.|TRBV10-3
TGTGCCATCAGTTTGGAGTCGTCAGGAAACACCATATATTTT
CAISLESSGNTIYF
>.|TRBJ2-2|few|TRBV5-1
TGCGCCAGCAGCTTTTCAGGGGTCTCCGGGGAGCTGTTTTTT
CASSFSGVSGELFF
>TRBD2|TRBJ2-3|.|TRBV20-1
TGCAGTGCCGTCAGCCCGACTAGCGGGGGAGATACGCAGTATTTT
CSAVSPTSGGDTQYF
>.|TRBJ1-1|.|TRBV5-1
TGCGCCAGCAGCTTGGTTAGCAATGAGAACACTGAAGCTTTCTTT
CASSLVSNENTEAFF
>.|TRBJ1-1|once|TRBV28
TGTGCCAGCAGGACGGGGGGGATACGAACTGAAGCTTTCTTT
CASRTGGIRTEAFF
>.|TRBJ1-1|.|TRBV2
TGTGCCAGCGTGATTAGGGGGGAATACACTGAAGCTTTCTTT
CASVIRGEYTEAFF
>.|TRBJ2-2|few|TRBV4-2
TGTGCCAGCAGCCAAGAGGCCAAACGGAACACCGGGGAGCTGTTTTTT
CASSQEAKRNTGELFF
>.|TRBJ2-3|.|TRBV7-2
TGTGCCAGCGGGGGATTCACAGATACGCAGTATTTT
CASGGFTDTQYF
>.|TRBJ1-6|.|TRBV27
TGTGCCAGCAGTTATCGGAATGGTAATTCACCCCTCCACTTT
CASSYRNGNSPLHF
>.|TRBJ1-2|.|TRBV10-3
TGTGCCATCAGTGGAGGTTGGACAGATTATGGCTACACCTTC
CAISGGWTDYGYTF
>.|TRBJ1-4|.|TRBV9
TGTGCCAGCAGCGTAGCCCCACAAGGAAATGAAAAACTGTTTTTT
CASSVAPQGNEKLFF
>.|TRBJ1-2|.|TRBV24-1
TGTGCCACCAGTGATTTCGTCGGAAATGGCTACACCTTC
CATSDFVGNGYTF
>TRBD1|TRBJ1-2|.|TRBV4-2
TGTGCCAGCAGCCAAGAGGCAGGGGGGGACTATGGCTACACCTTC
CASSQEAGGDYGYTF
>.|TRBJ2-7|.|TRBV7-2
TGTGCCAGCAGCTTAGCAGAAAGATACGAGCAGTACTTC
CASSLAERYEQYF
>.|TRBJ1-1|.|TRBV15
TGTGCCACCAGCAGAGATAAGGGACCCAGCGCTGAAGCTTTCTTT
CATSRDKGPSAEAFF
>.|TRBJ2-7|.|TRBV4-1
TGCGCCAGCCCCCCCCATCGGGACGGACCCTACGAGCAGTACTTC
CASPPHRDGPYEQYF
>.|TRBJ2-2|few|TRBV11-3
TGTGCCAGCAGCATGTTCGCGAACACCGGGGAGCTGTTTTTT
CASSMFANTGELFF
>.|TRBJ2-5|.|TRBV3-1
TGTGCCAGCAGCCAAGAGAACAGAGACCAAGAGACCCAGTACTTC
CASSQENRDQETQYF
>.|TRBJ1-1|few|TRBV20-1
TGCAGTGCTAGAGAAGGACAGAACACTGAAGCTTTCTTT
CSAREGQNTEAFF
>.|TRBJ1-1|.|TRBV20-1
TGCAGTGCTACAAGGAACACTGAAGCTTTCTTT
CSATRNTEAFF
>TRBD1|TRBJ1-1|.|TRBV10-3
TGTGCCACCTCCCGACAGGGGCAAAACACTGAAGCTTTCTTT
CATSRQGQNTEAFF
>.|TRBJ2-5|few|TRBV28
TGTGCCAGCAGCCCTCCCTTAGGTCATCAAGAGACCCAGTACTTC
CASSPPLGHQETQYF
>TRBD1|TRBJ2-7|few|TRBV6-5
TGTGCCAGCAGTCGGACAGGGGGACCCGAGCAGTACTTC
CASSRTGGPEQYF
>TRBD1|TRBJ1-1|.|TRBV2
TGTGCCAGCAGTGTGGTAGGGGGCATAGTCACGAACACTGAAGCTTTCTTT
CASSVVGGIVTNTEAFF
>TRBD1|TRBJ2-1|.|TRBV4-3
TGCGCCAGCAGCCCCTCCGCCGGGACAGGGGACAATGAGCAGTTCTTC
CASSPSAGTGDNEQFF
>.|TRBJ2-5|.|TRBV2
TGTGCCAGCAGTGAAGATAGGGTCGGAGAGACCCAGTACTTC
CASSEDRVGETQYF
>.|TRBJ1-4|few|TRBV29-1
TGCAGCGTTGGGAGCGGGGGGGGCGCCTTTGAAAAACTGTTTTTT
CSVGSGGGAFEKLFF
>.|TRBJ1-1|.|TRBV4-1
TGCGCCAGCAGCCAAGAAGGGGGTGAAGCTTTCTTT
CASSQEGGEAFF
>.|TRBJ1-5|few|TRBV6-1
TGTGCCAGTTTAGGGGGTGGGAATCAGCCCCAGCATTTT
CASLGGGNQPQHF
>TRBD1|TRBJ1-6|few|TRBV2
TGTGCCAGCAGTGCCGGGACAGGGGGCAATAATTCACCCCTCCACTTT
CASSAGTGGNNSPLHF
>.|TRBJ1-3|.|TRBV4-1
TGCGCCAGCAGCCCTTCCGACTCTGGAAACACCATATATTTT
CASSPSDSGNTIYF
>.|TRBJ2-1|many|TRBV28
TGTGCCAGCAGTCGACCGGGACACCAAAGCGATGAGCAGTTCTTC
CASSRPGHQSDEQFF
>TRBD1|TRBJ2-6|.|TRBV4-1
TGCGCCAGCAGCCAACCGGGACAGGCAGTCTCTGGGGCCAACGTCCTGACTTTC
CASSQPGQAVSGANVLTF
>TRBD1|TRBJ2-1|few|TRBV6-2/TRBV6-3
TGTGCCAGCAGAGGTTCCGGGACAGACAATGAGCAGTTCTTC
CASRGSGTDNEQFF
>.|TRBJ2-7|once|TRBV27
TGTGCCAGTGGACAGTTTAGACACGAGCAGTACTTC
CASGQFRHEQYF
>.|TRBJ2-7|many|TRBV29-1
TGCAGCGTCCGATCCAGGGGAGAGCAGTACTTC
CSVRSRGEQYF
>.|TRBJ2-7|few|TRBV2
TGTGCCAGCAGTGAACCCAGACCGGGCTTGCCCGAGCAGTACTTC
CASSEPRPGLPEQYF